Following are 22 T cell receptor beta chains from one sample sequenced in a study of blood T cell repertoires in COVID-19. Repertoires were generated with immunoSEQ multiplex PCR, while TCRdb's copy carries only in-frame clones and drops some. This table holds around 70,000 clones, more than 70% found once. Sequencing input: peripheral blood. The receptors here all came from a man aged 50 to 60 with COVID-19, enrolled during active disease.

This sequence joins TRBV19 and TRBJ2-1, with TRBD2 matching 7 bases. CDR3 length: 15 residues. Germline V gene data show CDR1 as LNHDA and CDR2 as SQIVND (reference sequence). V dropped 4 bases and J dropped 6; count of bases not matched to a gene: 9. CDR3 loop: CASSNGRTRINEQFF. As DNA, the CDR3 is TGTGCCAGTAGTAATGGTAGGACTAGAATCAATGAGCAGTTCTTC.

The gene calls are TRBV28 and TRBJ1-2, with D possibly TRBD1 on 6 matching bases. This CDR3 is 15 amino acids long. Between the trimmed V and J ends, which lost 5 bases and 3 bases, there was a span of 16 bases. Per germline, CDR1 MDHEN and CDR2 SYDVKM. Written as DNA, the CDR3 is TGTGCCAGCAGTCCGGGGGGGGCCGGGGACTATGGCTACACCTTC. Protein: CASSPGGAGDYGYTF.

The chain joins TRBV7-9 to TRBJ2-7; TRBD1 aligns across 7 bases. V dropped 6 bases and J dropped 5; count of bases not matched to a gene: 4. In germline, CDR1 is SEHNR, CDR2 FQNEAQ (reference sequence). This CDR3 spans 12 amino acids. The CDR3: CASRTGSDEQYF. The CDR3, as DNA: TGTGCCAGCAGGACAGGGTCAGACGAGCAGTACTTC.

The gene calls are TRBV7-2 and TRBJ2-7; the match to TRBD2 covers 11 bases. The germline V gene has CDR1 SGHTA and CDR2 FQGNSA. The CDR3 is made up of 16 amino acids. With 0 bases clipped from V and 4 bases from J, the junction kept 5 bases outside the gene matches. The CDR3 spells CASSLAGTSGDYEQYF. CDR3 nucleotides: TGTGCCAGCAGCTTAGCGGGGACTAGCGGAGATTACGAGCAGTACTTC.

V gene TRBV5-1 combines with J gene TRBJ2-1, with 10 bases matching TRBD1. After removal of 0 bases from V and 7 bases from J, the junction contained 4 bases not matched to a gene. The CDR3 has 15 amino acids. The germline gives CDR1 SGHRS, CDR2 YFSETQ. CDR3 DNA: TGCGCCAGCAGCTTGGGGGACAGGGGATTTAATGAGCAGTTCTTC. Residues: CASSLGDRGFNEQFF.

This clone was detected only once. The chain combines TRBV18 with TRBJ1-5; 7 nucleotides align to TRBD1. The V gene end was trimmed by 1 base and the J gene end by 6 bases; junction bases not matched to a gene: 6. CDR3 length equals 15 residues. Per the germline V gene, CDR1 is KGHSH and CDR2 is LQKENI. CDR3 sequence: CASSPQGGAGQPQHF. CDR3 bases: TGTGCCAGCTCACCACAAGGGGGCGCGGGTCAGCCCCAGCATTTT.

The chain carries TRBV6-2 or TRBV6-3 and TRBJ2-1; D perhaps matches TRBD2 (6 bases). The V gene's germline CDR1 is MNHEY and CDR2 SVGEGT. The CDR3 contains 14 residues. V was shortened by 3 bases and J by 2 bases, with 8 bases between the two germline ends. The DNA for the CDR3 is TGTGCCAGCAGTTATGGCGGGACCTACAATGAGCAGTTCTTC. Its translation is CASSYGGTYNEQFF.

This clone occurred a few times. V and J are TRBV5-4 and TRBJ2-7; D not resolved. The germline V gene encodes CDR1 SGHNT and CDR2 YYREEE (reference sequence). V dropped 3 bases and J dropped 3 bases, with 4 bases sitting between them. CDR3 size: 11 residues. The CDR3 spells CASSSLYEQYF. Written as DNA, the CDR3 is TGTGCCAGCAGCTCCCTCTACGAGCAGTACTTC.

This clone was seen only a few times. The V and J genes are TRBV7-2 and TRBJ2-7; possibly TRBD1 for D (6 bases). Trimming removed 4 bases at V and 7 bases at J, with 11 bases between. The germline V gene encodes CDR1 SGHTA and CDR2 FQGNSA. CDR3 length: 12 residues. The CDR3, as DNA: TGTGCCAGCAGCTGGGGGCTCGGTGAGCAGTACTTC. Translation gives CASSWGLGEQYF.

The chain employs TRBV30 and TRBJ1-2; tentative D call: TRBD1 (6 bases). CDR3 length equals 16 residues. Trimming took off 8 bases at V and 0 bases at J, with 22 bases between the two ends. The germline gives CDR1 GTSNPN, CDR2 SVGIG (reference sequence). This CDR3 reads CAAWLTRGAANYGYTF. The DNA for the CDR3 is TGTGCCGCCTGGTTAACTCGGGGGGCAGCTAACTATGGCTACACCTTC.

The V and J genes are TRBV9 and TRBJ2-5; possibly TRBD1 for D (6 bases). Per germline, CDR1 SGDLS and CDR2 YYNGEE. The CDR3 has 16 amino acids. V lost 3 bases to trimming and J lost 4 bases, with 19 bases between them. The chain's CDR3 is CASSAGPGQGRETQYF. The CDR3 region has the DNA TGTGCCAGCAGCGCTGGTCCGGGACAAGGTCGAGAGACCCAGTACTTC.

DNA for the CDR3: TGTGCCGTCGTAGCGGGAGGGGCAGATACGCAGTATTTT. Protein sequence: CAVVAGGADTQYF. This chain joins TRBV6-5 and TRBJ2-3; 11 bases match TRBD2. The CDR3 runs to 13 residues. Trimming at V came to 11 bases and at J to 4 bases, leaving 5 bases not matched to a gene. CDR1 MNHEY and CDR2 SVGAGI come from the germline V gene.

With respect to this clone: One end of the junction varies from germline; a read error may be responsible. V is TRBV6-1 and J is TRBJ1-5, with D possibly being TRBD1 (5 bases). Germline CDR1 MNHNS, CDR2 SASEGT. CDR3 length: 15 amino acids. The chain's CDR3 is CASSDSTGSHQPQHF. The CDR3 nucleotides are TGTGCCAGCAGTGATTCAACAGGTAGCCATCAGCCCCAGCATTTT.

This clone came up once. CDR3 amino acids: CASSPTVTGELFF. The CDR3 nucleotides read TGTGCCAGCTCACCCACAGTGACCGGGGAGCTGTTTTTT. V is TRBV18 and J is TRBJ2-2; the D is unclear. The CDR3 has 13 amino acids. Germline-derived CDR1 and CDR2 are KGHSH and LQKENI. V was trimmed by 3 bases and J by 5 bases, leaving 7 bases between them.

This clone has more than one count but fewer than ten. The chain uses TRBV30 and TRBJ2-6; TRBD1 might be the D (6 bases). The V gene lost 5 bases and the J gene lost 4 bases, with 12 bases spanning the gap. Germline CDR1 GTSNPN, CDR2 SVGIG (reference sequence). The CDR3 has 14 residues. As DNA, the CDR3 is TGTGCCTGGTTGTCCGGGACAGGGGCCAACGTCCTGACTTTC. Its protein product is CAWLSGTGANVLTF.

The rearrangement joins TRBV7-2 to TRBJ2-6, with TRBD1 identical over 8 bases. Germline V lookup: CDR1 SGHTA, CDR2 FQGNSA. This CDR3 is built from 18 residues. V was clipped by 4 bases and J by 3 bases; unmatched bases: 11. CDR3 loop: CASSSPRGRVNGANVLTF. The CDR3 nucleotides are TGTGCCAGCAGCTCCCCCAGGGGGCGAGTGAATGGGGCCAACGTCCTGACTTTC. Full variable domain (missing parts from reference TRBV7-2 and TRBJ2-6): GAGVSQSPSNKVTEKGKDVELRCDPISGHTALYWYRQSLGQGLEFLIYFQGNSAPDKSGLPSDRFSAERTGGSVSTLTIQRTQQEDSAVYLCASSSPRGRVNGANVLTFGAGSRLTVL.

The chain combines TRBV2 with TRBJ2-7, with 10 bases aligning to TRBD2. The CDR3 totals 14 residues. J lost 5 bases, V lost 6 bases, and 7 bases had no gene match. The germline V gene has CDR1 SNHLY and CDR2 FYNNEI. This CDR3 reads CASSVLAGEDEQYF. Written as DNA, the CDR3 is TGTGCCAGCAGCGTCCTAGCGGGAGAGGACGAGCAGTACTTC.

The chain has TRBV2 and TRBJ1-5, with D unresolved. CDR3 length: 14 residues. Trimming pared 4 bases from V and 2 bases from J, leaving 9 bases between. CDR1 and CDR2 from the germline V gene are SNHLY and FYNNEI. CDR3 loop: CASSATGGNQPQHF. The CDR3 bases are TGTGCCAGCAGTGCTACCGGTGGCAATCAGCCCCAGCATTTT. Based on the CDR3 plus reference TRBV2 and TRBJ1-5, the full variable domain is EPEVTQTPSHQVTQMGQEVILRCVPISNHLYFYWYRQILGQKVEFLVSFYNNEISEKSEIFDDQFSVERPDGSNFTLKIRSTKLEDSAMYFCASSATGGNQPQHFGDGTRLSIL.

CDR3 nucleotides: TGTGCCAGCAGTTACGGACCAGGGGGCGTCACTGAAGCTTTCTTT. Its protein is CASSYGPGGVTEAFF. V gene TRBV6-5 combines with J gene TRBJ1-1, with 8 bases aligning to TRBD1. The trim removed 2 bases at V and 4 bases at J, leaving 6 bases unmatched. The CDR3 covers 15 residues. Germline V gene data show CDR1 as MNHEY and CDR2 as SVGAGI.

The chain links TRBV5-1 to TRBJ2-5, with TRBD1 matching over 7 bases. The CDR3 consists of 14 residues. Trimming cost V 4 bases and J 5 bases; bases outside gene matches: 8. In germline, CDR1 is SGHRS, CDR2 YFSETQ. The DNA of the CDR3 is TGCGCCAGCAGCATCGACAGGGTCGGGGAGACCCAGTACTTC. The encoded protein is CASSIDRVGETQYF.

The chain combines TRBV3-1 (or the pseudogene TRBV3-2) with TRBJ2-1, with TRBD2 identical over 8 bases. CDR1 is LGHDT and CDR2 is YNNKEL in the germline V gene (reference sequence). V trimming: 1 base; J trimming: 2 bases; junction bases outside the gene matches: 4. This CDR3 is 16 amino acids long. The CDR3 reads CASSQGVREAYNEQFF. The CDR3 nucleotides are TGTGCCAGCAGCCAAGGAGTGCGGGAGGCCTACAATGAGCAGTTCTTC.

This chain links TRBV2 with TRBJ1-1, with D unresolved. The CDR3 consists of 13 residues. V dropped 4 bases and J dropped 1 base, with 7 bases sitting between them. The germline V gene encodes CDR1 SNHLY and CDR2 FYNNEI. The CDR3 here is CASSAERNTEAFF. CDR3 bases: TGTGCCAGCAGTGCTGAGAGGAACACTGAAGCTTTCTTT.